This paragraph reports one TCR beta chain. This specimen belongs to a study of T cell changes during pregnancy in multiple sclerosis. TCRdb's table, derived via immunoSEQ multiplex PCR, lists solely in-frame clones and lacks some. The table lists approximately 100,000 clones, 91% of them singletons. Trimming shortened V by 3 bases and J by 7 bases, and 4 bases separated the two germline ends. The germline V gene encodes CDR1 ENHRY and CDR2 SYGVKD. CDR3 length equals 11 residues. This specimen was peripheral blood, taken in the second trimester of pregnancy. This clonotype was obtained from a female donor with multiple sclerosis, enrolled in a pregnancy study. V is TRBV10-3 and J is TRBJ2-1; D not resolved. CDR3: CAISDSNEQFF. The CDR3, as DNA: TGTGCCATCAGTGATTCGAATGAGCAGTTCTTC.